What follows are 4 T cell receptor beta chains derived from one specimen sequenced in a study of T cell changes during pregnancy in multiple sclerosis. This table comes from immunoSEQ multiplex PCR, and its TCRdb copy is limited to in-frame clones, with some not included. The sample shows roughly 32,000 clones, just over 90% of them seen only once. The sample was CD4+ T cells from peripheral blood mononuclear cells, taken in the second trimester of pregnancy. Receptors were obtained from a female donor with multiple sclerosis, enrolled in a pregnancy study.

J is TRBJ2-7 and V is TRBV5-6, with TRBD1 as a possible D gene (6 bases). This CDR3 contains 17 residues. Trimming shortened V by 4 bases and J by 2 bases, and 22 bases separated the two germline ends. In germline, CDR1 is SGHDT, CDR2 YYEEEE. The CDR3 coding sequence is TGTGCCAGCAGCCCGTTGGGTATCCGGGACACCACCTACGAGCAGTACTTC. Its translation: CASSPLGIRDTTYEQYF.

The chain combines TRBV19 with TRBJ1-4, with 7 positions matching TRBD1. CDR1 is LNHDA, CDR2 SQIVND, per germline (reference sequence). V lost 4 bases, J lost 8 bases, and 7 bases stayed unmatched. The CDR3 is 14 residues long. The CDR3 nucleotides are TGTGCCAGTAGTACAAGACAGGGTGGCGAAAAACTGTTTTTT. As protein: CASSTRQGGEKLFF.

V gene TRBV6-5 combines with J gene TRBJ1-1; TRBD1 might be the D (6 bases). The V gene's germline CDR1 is MNHEY and CDR2 SVGAGI. Trimming pared 2 bases from V and 1 base from J, leaving 14 bases between. The CDR3 extends over 16 amino acids. CDR3: CASSYTWTVSNTEAFF. The CDR3 nucleotides read TGTGCCAGCAGTTACACGTGGACAGTATCGAACACTGAAGCTTTCTTT.

V usage is TRBV30 and J usage is TRBJ1-1; D call uncertain. This CDR3 has 13 residues. The germline gives CDR1 GTSNPN, CDR2 SVGIG (reference sequence). Trimming shortened V by 3 bases and J by 5 bases, and 13 bases separated the two germline ends. In nucleotides, the CDR3 is TGTGCCTGGAGGAACCCGGTTGGTACTGAAGCTTTCTTT. Protein product: CAWRNPVGTEAFF.